Below, one T cell receptor (beta chain) is given with its context. Antigen specificity is unknown. Measured with immunoSEQ multiplex PCR; TCRdb has only the in-frame clones, and not every one. Seen here are more than 95,000 clones, more than 70% observed once, and the top ten hold approximately 1.8%. Germline V gene lookup returns CDR1 WSHSY and CDR2 SAAADI. V was cut by 8 bases and J by 4 bases, with 20 bases left in between. CDR3 length equals 15 residues. This sample stems from a study of cytomegalovirus exposure and HLA in healthy donors. The study's findings and limits: A subsequent analysis found that TCR clusters from the first cohort also tended to co-occur in the approximately 130 validation repertoires, with around 94% of cluster scores above 0.

The donors were part of the validation cohort of over a hundred subjects. That cohort was separate from the first cohort, which comprised several hundred subjects. The sequenced material came from PBMCs. The receptor's source is a young man in good health and CMV-seronegative. The chain combines TRBV10-2 with TRBJ1-2, with D perhaps matching TRBD1 (5 bases). As DNA, the CDR3 is TGCGCCAGCGGGGATACAGGACCGGTGGGCTATGGCTACACCTTC. Protein product: CASGDTGPVGYGYTF.